This TCR beta chain emerged from a study of blood T cells in healthy people across ages. Study-level information: Template-switching capture recovered about one barcoded beta molecule per two T cells. Study-level results: Strong correlation existed between TCR beta diversity and naive T cell percentage.

From germline, CDR1 is SGHDT and CDR2 YYEEEE. The V end lost 1 base, the J end lost 0 bases, and 5 bases lay between the germline ends. The CDR3 sequence is 15 residues long. This clonotype was observed many times. Antigen unknown. For the second PCR, which ran for about 7 to 11 cycles, a sample-barcoded 5' primer and a J-beta primer mix were used. TCRdb independently ran MiXCR on the 5' RACE reads; one entry per CDR3 protein. Found here are 920,000 or so distinct CDR3 sequences, 35% to 50% of them singletons; the top ten hold 15% to 20%. The material sequenced was blood. The chain links TRBV5-6 to TRBJ2-6; the D is unclear. This TCR came from a woman aged 60 to 75 in good health. CDR3 nucleotides: TGTGCCAGCAGCTTGATGAGCTCTGGGGCCAACGTCCTGACTTTC. This sequence encodes CASSLMSSGANVLTF.